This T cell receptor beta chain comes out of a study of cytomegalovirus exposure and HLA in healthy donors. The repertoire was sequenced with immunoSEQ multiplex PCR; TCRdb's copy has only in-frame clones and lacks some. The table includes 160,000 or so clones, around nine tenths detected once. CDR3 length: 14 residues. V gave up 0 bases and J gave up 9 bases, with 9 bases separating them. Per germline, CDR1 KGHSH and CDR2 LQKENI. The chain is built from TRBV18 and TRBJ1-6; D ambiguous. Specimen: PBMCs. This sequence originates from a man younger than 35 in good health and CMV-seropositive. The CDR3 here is CASSPPNRPSPLHF. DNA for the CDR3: TGTGCCAGCTCACCACCGAACAGACCTTCACCCCTCCACTTT.